The present entry profiles one T cell receptor (beta chain) with its context. The sample comes from a study of blood T cell repertoires in COVID-19. Looking at the study overall: Collection of acute and convalescent COVID-19 samples took place in the United States, Italy and Spain. Nucleic acid was either cDNA or gDNA, and it came from T cells, B-cell-depleted T cells, or PBMCs.

The CDR3 loop spans 14 amino acids. In the original workflow: Reference gene primer amplification in the assay estimated nucleated cell counts. Libraries were prepared by immunoSEQ multiplex PCR; TCRdb keeps only in-frame clonotypes and omits some of them. Clone size and the V and J calls come from that table; the DNA yielded D and trimming. The repertoire holds under 300,000 clones, around four fifths seen once, with 4% in the top ten. The clonotype originates from a middle-aged woman with active or convalescent COVID-19. Sequenced: peripheral blood. This chain links TRBV21-1 with TRBJ2-4; TRBD1, as called in the table, went unchecked against the DNA. TRBV21-1 is listed as a pseudogene. CDR3 in amino acids: CASSKGIRGDIQYF. The CDR3 DNA follows: TGTGCCAGCAGCAAGGGTATCAGGGGGGACATTCAGTACTTC.